The source of this T cell receptor beta chain is a study of CD8 T cells in ankylosing spondylitis. Regarding the study as a whole: Disease-linked clones had a CD8+ phenotype and relatively low frequency in peripheral blood.

As for this clonotype: The target antigen is unknown.

One entry per CDR3 protein, called by TCRdb with MiXCR from the 5' RACE reads. The sample shows 200,000 or so distinct CDR3 sequences, 20% to 30% of them seen only once. The ends lost 0 bases at V and 5 bases at J; junction bases unmatched: 5. The germline V gene has CDR1 WSHSY and CDR2 SAAADI. The CDR3 runs to 17 residues. Sequenced input: blood, either unsorted or a sorted T cell fraction (not recorded which). The origin of this receptor is a male donor with ankylosing spondylitis or in good health (not recorded which). The rearrangement uses TRBV10-2 and TRBJ2-1; 12 bases agree with TRBD2. This CDR3 is CASSESRGLAGNNEQFF. CDR3 bases: TGCGCCAGCAGTGAGTCGAGGGGACTAGCGGGCAACAATGAGCAGTTCTTC.